This TCR beta chain emerged from a study of identical twins. This clonotype was seen a few times. Via MiXCR, TCRdb re-called the 5' RACE reads, giving one row per CDR3 protein. The repertoire consists of 400,000 to 550,000 distinct CDR3 sequences, with more than 13% occurring once and the leading ten covering approximately 0.9%. This CDR3 is built from 13 residues. The same data also contributed to another study, on yellow fever vaccine responses in identical twins.

The TCR originated in a woman aged 18-29 years in good health. Sequenced input: CD4+ T cells sorted from blood. The genes are TRBV12-3 or TRBV12-4 and TRBJ2-6; D is unclear. The CDR3 spells CATQVSGANVLTF. Written as DNA, the CDR3 is TGTGCAACGCAGGTTTCTGGGGCCAACGTCCTGACTTTC.